The clone carrying this T cell receptor beta chain occurred a few times. Total RNA, at least 5.5 micrograms per sample, was extracted from PBMCs. The record originates from a study of blood T cells in healthy people across ages. The CDR3 runs 22 residues. After removal of 1 base from V and 0 bases from J, the junction contained 20 bases not matched to a gene. The V gene's germline CDR1 is SGHAT and CDR2 FQNNGV. Alongside a J-beta primer mix, a sample-barcoded 5' primer served in a second PCR lasting about 7 to 12 cycles. Every molecule of cDNA carried a tag from a template-switch adaptor with 12 random nucleotides. TCRdb re-called the 5' RACE reads with MiXCR, one entry per CDR3 protein. There are fewer than 900,000 distinct CDR3 sequences in the sample; about 36% occur only once, and 10% to 15% lies in the top ten.

Sequencing was carried out using blood. The sequence was obtained from a man between 18 and 35 years old in good health. The rearrangement uses TRBV11-2 and TRBJ1-4; 7 bases map to TRBD1. The CDR3 region has the DNA TGTGCCAGCAGCTTAGGGAGGACAGGCCGGGTCCCGGCCACGGCAACTAATGAAAAACTGTTTTTT. This sequence encodes CASSLGRTGRVPATATNEKLFF.